This TCR beta chain was found in a study of cytomegalovirus exposure and HLA in healthy donors. Study conclusions and caveats: Despite most TCR sequences being rare, some public TCRs occurred in many donors.

This CDR3 is 14 amino acids long. Germline values: CDR1 SGHAT, CDR2 FQNNGV. V shed 4 bases and J 6 bases; nucleotides not matched to a gene: 3. Of note for this clone: Antigen specificity is unknown.

The method was immunoSEQ multiplex PCR; TCRdb's version includes in-frame clones alone and lacks a portion of them. The data show over 200,000 clones, around 88% seen once. The receptor comes from a woman aged 18-29 years in good health and CMV-seronegative. This chain links TRBV11-2 with TRBJ1-4, with 9 bases aligning to TRBD1. Sequenced material: PBMCs. CDR3 in amino acids: CASSSQGAYEKLFF. The CDR3 coding sequence is TGTGCCAGCAGCTCACAGGGGGCTTATGAAAAACTGTTTTTT.